This TCR beta chain was captured by sequencing in a study of shared clonotypes between healthy human individuals. Findings of the study overall: The small donor group covered limited genetic and exposure diversity. When compared with the clonotypes that were shared by all four sorted-subset donors, the non-shared clonotypes turned out to have lower generation probabilities.

The CD4+ fraction was divided into a CD45RA+ naive subset and a CD45RA-negative memory subset. Sequencing was performed with immunoSEQ multiplex PCR; in TCRdb, only in-frame clones are kept and a portion is missing. The sample has over 1.4 million clones; over 95% are singletons. On this clone: The antigen remains undetermined.

In germline, CDR1 is SGHTS, CDR2 YDEGEE. This CDR3 contains 12 residues. V lost 6 bases and J lost 5, with 9 bases in between. The sequenced material came from naive CD4+ T cells sorted from blood. The subset was: CD45RA+ positively selected. The TCR was taken from a man aged 25-45 years in good health. The chain is built from TRBV5-8 and TRBJ1-5; weak D call: TRBD1 (5 bases). The CDR3 loop is CASTRGYQPQHF. In DNA, the CDR3 is TGTGCCAGCACGAGGGGTTATCAGCCCCAGCATTTT. Filled out from reference TRBV5-8 and TRBJ1-5, the complete variable domain reads EAGVTQSPTHLIKTRGQQATLRCSPISGHTSVYWYQQALGLGLQFLLWYDEGEERNRGNFPPRFSGRQFPNYSSELNVNALELEDSALYLCASTRGYQPQHFGDGTRLSIL.